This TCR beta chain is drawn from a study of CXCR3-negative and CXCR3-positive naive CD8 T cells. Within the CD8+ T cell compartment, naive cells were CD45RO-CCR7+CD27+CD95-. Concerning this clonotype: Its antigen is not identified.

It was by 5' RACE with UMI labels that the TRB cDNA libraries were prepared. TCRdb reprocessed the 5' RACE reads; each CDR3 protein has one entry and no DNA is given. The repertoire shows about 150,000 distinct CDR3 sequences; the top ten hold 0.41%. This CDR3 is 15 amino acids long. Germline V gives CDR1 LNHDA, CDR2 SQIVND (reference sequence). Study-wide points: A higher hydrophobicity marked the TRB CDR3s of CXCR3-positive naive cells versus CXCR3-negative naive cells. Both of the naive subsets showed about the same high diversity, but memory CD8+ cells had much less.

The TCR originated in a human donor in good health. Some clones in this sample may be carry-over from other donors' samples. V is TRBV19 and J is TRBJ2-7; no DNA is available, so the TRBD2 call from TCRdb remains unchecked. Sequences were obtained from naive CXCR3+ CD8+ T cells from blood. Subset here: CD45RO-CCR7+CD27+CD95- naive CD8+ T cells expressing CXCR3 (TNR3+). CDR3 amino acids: CASSISPAGLGEQYF.